This entry lists 18 T cell receptor beta chains sequenced from one sample in a study of CD8+ T cells in alopecia areata. Indicated treatment: oral pan-JAK inhibitor, 5-10 mg twice daily. Extracted RNA was reverse transcribed, and the resulting cDNA served as sequencing template. TCRdb's copy holds only in-frame clones and misses some; the assay was immunoSEQ multiplex PCR. The sample has 150,000 to 200,000 clones; about three fifths are singletons. The sequenced sample was CD4+ T cells sorted from blood, obtained between weeks 55 and 70, from a patient treated with tofacitinib. Receptors originate from a human donor with alopecia areata.

The chain recombines TRBV5-6 with TRBJ2-3; 8 bases are a match to TRBD1. The CDR3 length is 14 residues. Germline lookup yields CDR1 SGHDT and CDR2 YYEEEE. The V and J ends lost 3 bases and 2 bases, in that order; junction bases with no gene match: 2. The CDR3 is CASSWTGSTDTQYF. DNA for the CDR3: TGTGCCAGCAGCTGGACAGGGTCCACAGATACGCAGTATTTT.

The chain links TRBV14 to TRBJ1-6; D is perhaps TRBD1 (6 bases). Trimming pared 4 bases from V and 7 bases from J, leaving 11 bases between. Germline assignment: CDR1 SGHDN and CDR2 FVKESK. CDR3 size: 14 residues. CDR3 in amino acids: CASSRTGFNSPLHF. The CDR3 DNA is TGTGCCAGCAGCCGAACAGGGTTCAATTCACCCCTCCACTTT.

J is TRBJ2-5 and V is TRBV28; 7 bases match TRBD1. This CDR3 has 14 amino acids. Germline lookup yields CDR1 MDHEN and CDR2 SYDVKM. V trimming: 6 bases; J trimming: 2 bases; junction bases outside the gene matches: 6. This CDR3 is CASSSGQTQETQYF. Here the CDR3 DNA reads TGTGCCAGCAGCTCGGGACAGACACAAGAGACCCAGTACTTC.

This clone has just one count. The V and J genes are TRBV11-3 and TRBJ1-1, with 7 bases identical to TRBD1. J lost 1 base, V lost 5 bases, and 4 bases had no gene match. Germline CDR1 and CDR2: SGHNT and YENEEA. CDR3 length: 14 residues. The CDR3 sequence is CASSPDRRNTEAFF. CDR3 DNA: TGTGCCAGCAGCCCGGACAGGAGGAACACTGAAGCTTTCTTT.

The chain carries TRBV2 and TRBJ1-5; possible D gene TRBD1, 5 bases. Trimming shortened V by 1 base and J by 3 bases, and 7 bases separated the two germline ends. CDR1 and CDR2 (germline): SNHLY, FYNNEI. The CDR3 sequence is 14 residues long. CDR3 region: CASSEEGHNQPQHF. The CDR3, as DNA: TGTGCCAGCAGTGAAGAGGGGCACAATCAGCCCCAGCATTTT.

The chain joins TRBV27 to TRBJ1-1; D not certain. Per germline, CDR1 MNHEY and CDR2 SMNVEV (reference sequence). The CDR3 is 14 amino acids. V gave up 3 bases and J gave up 6 bases, with 14 bases separating them. DNA for the CDR3: TGTGCCAGCAGTTTTAGGCCGGAGATCGCTGAAGCTTTCTTT. Its protein product is CASSFRPEIAEAFF.

V usage is TRBV23-1 and J usage is TRBJ2-7; weak D call: TRBD2 (6 bases). TRBV23-1 is recorded as an ORF, its role being uncertain. This CDR3 comprises 15 residues. Trimming left V 1 base short and J 3 bases short, with 13 bases between. The CDR3 DNA is TGCGCCAGCAGTCAATGGAGGGACCATGGCTACGAGCAGTACTTC. Its translation: CASSQWRDHGYEQYF.

This clone has only a few counts. The chain employs TRBV6-1 and TRBJ2-7, with 10 bases matching TRBD2. Trimming took 10 bases from V and 4 from J; bases not matched to a gene: 13. This CDR3 has 15 residues. From germline, CDR1 is MNHNS and CDR2 SASEGT. CDR3 sequence: CATTRGSGGAYEQYF. CDR3 DNA: TGTGCCACCACCCGGGGGAGCGGGGGGGCATACGAGCAGTACTTC.

Only one count was recorded for this clone. The genes are TRBV5-4 and TRBJ1-2; D is perhaps TRBD1 (5 bases). CDR1 is SGHNT and CDR2 is YYREEE in the germline V gene (reference sequence). The CDR3 totals 14 residues. With 0 bases removed from V and 4 bases from J, the gap between germline ends came to 10 bases. CDR3 DNA sequence: TGTGCCAGCAGCTTGGGGGACTTCGTCTATGGCTACACCTTC. It specifies CASSLGDFVYGYTF.

The chain has TRBV6-5 and TRBJ2-7; D may be TRBD2 (6 bases). V was trimmed by 7 bases and J by 2 bases, leaving 12 bases between them. The CDR3 totals 13 residues. The germline gives CDR1 MNHEY, CDR2 SVGAGI. DNA for the CDR3: TGTGCCAGCACGGGGACTCCAACCTACGAGCAGTACTTC. Amino acids: CASTGTPTYEQYF.

The rearrangement uses TRBV6-5 and TRBJ2-2, with D unclear. The germline CDR1 and CDR2 sequences are MNHEY and SVGAGI. V was trimmed by 5 bases and J by 7 bases, leaving 11 bases between them. This CDR3 is 13 amino acids long. DNA of the CDR3: TGTGCCAGCAGTACAGATACGGGCGGGGAGCTGTTTTTT. Translation: CASSTDTGGELFF.

The chain combines TRBV19 with TRBJ2-2; D gene uncertain. The CDR3 is 14 residues long. Germline-derived CDR1 and CDR2 are LNHDA and SQIVND (reference sequence). Trimming pared 5 bases from V and 2 bases from J, leaving 9 bases between. The CDR3: CASSLVANTGELFF. DNA for the CDR3: TGTGCCAGTAGTCTGGTAGCCAACACCGGGGAGCTGTTTTTT. Drawing the rest from reference TRBV19 and TRBJ2-2, the complete variable domain is DGGITQSPKYLFRKEGQNVTLSCEQNLNHDAMYWYRQDPGQGLRLIYYSQIVNDFQKGDIAEGYSVSREKKESFPLTVTSAQKNPTAFYLCASSLVANTGELFFGEGSRLTVL.

This sequence joins TRBV19 and TRBJ2-6, with D uncertain. Germline V gene data show CDR1 as LNHDA and CDR2 as SQIVND (reference sequence). V lost 3 bases to trimming and J lost 3 bases, with 3 bases between them. CDR3 size: 13 residues. CDR3 in amino acids: CASSILGANVLTF. The CDR3 DNA reads TGTGCCAGTAGTATTCTTGGGGCCAACGTCCTGACTTTC.

A single count supports this clone. The chain employs TRBV30 and TRBJ2-7, with 9 positions matching TRBD1. The length of the CDR3 is 13 residues. Losses at the gene ends were 7 bases for V and 4 bases for J; bases not matched to a gene: 8. Germline lookup yields CDR1 GTSNPN and CDR2 SVGIG (reference sequence). The CDR3 loop is CASLGQGSYEQYF. The CDR3 DNA reads TGTGCCTCTTTGGGACAGGGTTCGTACGAGCAGTACTTC.

Here the CDR3 DNA reads TGTGCCAGCAGCCCTAAACCAGACAAATACCAAGAGACCCAGTACTTC. Its translation: CASSPKPDKYQETQYF. The J gene is TRBJ2-5, the V gene TRBV11-2; D remains ambiguous. The CDR3 extends over 16 amino acids. Germline V gives CDR1 SGHAT, CDR2 FQNNGV. Trimming stripped 5 bases from V and 0 bases from J, with 16 bases between.

V usage is TRBV9 and J usage is TRBJ1-1; D is undetermined. Germline CDR1 is SGDLS and CDR2 is YYNGEE. CDR3 length: 14 residues. The V end lost 4 bases, the J end lost 4 bases, and 14 bases lay between the germline ends. CDR3 nucleotides: TGTGCCAGCAGCCTCAGTCGTCGAAGCACTGAAGCTTTCTTT. Its protein product is CASSLSRRSTEAFF. The full variable domain, in which reference TRBV9 and TRBJ1-1 provide the parts outside the CDR3, is DSGVTQTPKHLITATGQRVTLRCSPRSGDLSVYWYQQSLDQGLQFLIQYYNGEERAKGNILERFSAQQFPDLHSELNLSSLELGDSALYFCASSLSRRSTEAFFGQGTRLTVV.

This clone has just a few counts. V usage is TRBV30 and J usage is TRBJ2-7; 11 positions match TRBD1. From germline, CDR1 is GTSNPN and CDR2 SVGIG (reference sequence). V shed 3 bases and J 6 bases; nucleotides not matched to a gene: 7. There are 14 residues in the CDR3. As DNA, the CDR3 is TGTGCCTGGAGGGAGCCCGGGACAGGGGGCGAGCAGTACTTC. Translating it yields CAWREPGTGGEQYF.

The chain uses TRBV7-8 and TRBJ1-5, with D perhaps TRBD1 (6 bases). This CDR3 has 14 amino acids. Looked up from germline, CDR1 is SGHVS and CDR2 is FQNEAQ. Trimming cost V 6 bases and J 1 base, with 10 bases left between them. As DNA, the CDR3 is TGTGCCAGCAGGTTGGGGGCGAGCAATCAGCCCCAGCATTTT. Encoded protein: CASRLGASNQPQHF.